The sequence of this T cell receptor (beta chain) was determined in a study of read filtering for tumor transcriptome and immune sequencing. Germline V gives CDR1 DFQATT, CDR2 SNEGSKA (reference sequence). The CDR3 sequence is 11 residues long. Trimming left V 6 bases short and J 5 bases short, with 10 bases between. At least ten counts were recorded for this clonotype. Molecular barcoded adaptors covering alpha/delta and beta/gamma chains were used on 400 to 450 ng RNA. TCRdb ran MiXCR on the reads and lists one entry per CDR3 protein. The table lists around 33,000 distinct CDR3 sequences, around 20% of them singletons. Sampling of bone marrow took place during active disease in every patient.

This receptor was taken from a donor aged 40 or over with multiple myeloma. The chain is built from TRBV20-1 and TRBJ2-5; D remains unclear. Sequenced: a population of CD138-negative cells sorted from bone marrow. For the CDR3, the DNA is TGCAGTGCCCCCGTCCTGGAGACCCAGTACTTC. It is translated as CSAPVLETQYF.